These 5 T cell receptor beta chains were sequenced from one sample in a study of cytomegalovirus exposure and HLA in healthy donors (dated by TCRdb to the late 2010s). Libraries came from the immunoSEQ multiplex PCR assay. For the multiplex PCR, a mixture combining 60 forward primers for TCR Vbeta segments and 13 reverse primers for TCR Jbeta segments was used. Entries here come from immuneACCESS through TCRdb and include only in-frame sequences with V and J called. Some clones fail to appear in such tables; in the studies checked, an unresolved V gene covers under half of the shortfall, and the cause of the remainder is unknown. The sample includes about 96,000 clones, with roughly 73% observed a single time. About 7% of the sample belongs to the ten largest clones. The sample was PBMCs. Receptor source: a man aged 50 to 59 in good health and CMV-seropositive.

This sequence joins TRBV5-5 and TRBJ2-7, with a tentative D call TRBD1 (6 bases). Germline V gene sequence: CDR1 SGHKS, CDR2 YYEKEE (reference sequence). The CDR3 contains 14 residues. V dropped 4 bases and J dropped 2 bases, with 13 bases sitting between them. The CDR3 region is CASSPARGPYEQYF. CDR3 DNA: TGTGCCAGCAGCCCGGCCAGGGGTCCCTACGAGCAGTACTTC. The full variable domain, completed using reference TRBV5-5 and TRBJ2-7, is DAGVTQSPTHLIKTRGQQVTLRCSPISGHKSVSWYQQVLGQGPQFIFQYYEKEERGRGNFPDRFSARQFPNYSSELNVNALLLGDSALYLCASSPARGPYEQYFGPGTRLTVT.

The chain links TRBV6-5 to TRBJ1-1; D is possibly TRBD1 (6 bases). The germline V gene encodes CDR1 MNHEY and CDR2 SVGAGI. The CDR3 has 13 residues. V lost 5 bases, J lost 4 bases, and 11 bases lay in between. CDR3 region: CASSIGQRTEAFF. CDR3 nucleotide sequence: TGTGCCAGCAGTATTGGACAGCGCACTGAAGCTTTCTTT.

The V gene is TRBV5-6, the J gene TRBJ1-2; a weak D match, TRBD1 (5 bases). This CDR3 is 13 amino acids long. CDR1 is SGHDT and CDR2 is YYEEEE in the germline V gene. With 5 bases removed from V and 1 base from J, the gap between germline ends came to 9 bases. DNA of the CDR3: TGTGCCAGCAGGGGAGGGGATAACTATGGCTACACCTTC. It is translated as CASRGGDNYGYTF.

V gene TRBV5-5 combines with J gene TRBJ2-7; 9 bases fit TRBD1. The CDR3 is made up of 15 amino acids. Germline values: CDR1 SGHKS, CDR2 YYEKEE (reference sequence). J lost 1 base, V lost 4 bases, and 6 bases had no gene match. The CDR3: CASSAGQGYSYEQYF. The DNA of the CDR3 is TGTGCCAGCAGCGCGGGACAGGGCTATTCCTACGAGCAGTACTTC.

Worth noting for this clone: A far more abundant clone sits one base away, making this likely a read error. J is TRBJ2-7 and V is TRBV5-4; 8 bases match TRBD1. CDR3 length: 13 residues. Looked up from germline, CDR1 is SGHNT and CDR2 is YYREEE (reference sequence). Trimming removed 5 bases from V and 2 bases from J; junction bases left unmatched: 3. The CDR3 region is CASRPQGAYEQYF. CDR3 bases: TGTGCCAGCAGGCCACAGGGGGCCTACGAGCAGTACTTC. The full variable domain, its missing parts supplied by reference TRBV5-4 and TRBJ2-7, is ETGVTQSPTHLIKTRGQQVTLRCSSQSGHNTVSWYQQALGQGPQFIFQYYREEENGRGNFPPRFSGLQFPNYSSELNVNALELDDSALYLCASRPQGAYEQYFGPGTRLTVT.